This T cell receptor beta chain derives from a study of T cells of healthy individuals (dated by TCRdb to 2016 to 2019). The CDR3 has 15 amino acids, counting the end cysteine and phenylalanine. The CDR3 DNA has 45 bases and is translated from base 1. The germline V end is reduced by 5 bases and the J end by 5 bases; junction bases left unmatched: 11. From a lookup of the germline V gene (reference sequence), CDR1 and CDR2 are SEHNR and FQNEAQ. Library construction relied on 5' RACE. Instrument on record: Illumina MiSeq. TCRdb reran the public reads through fastp at Q25 and MiXCR, keeping productive beta chains. Here each entry gathers all rows of one CDR3 protein and keeps the most common genes and DNA. The sample table shows approximately 52,000 distinct CDR3 sequences, and approximately 15% are seen once. The ten most abundant clones make up roughly 16% of the sample. This clonotype has at least ten counts. Its antigen is still unknown. Base qualities are not recorded, but no much larger clone differs from it by a single base.

The V and J segments used are TRBV7-9 and TRBJ2-7; TRBD2 agrees with 8 junctional bases. The TCR comes from a human donor in good health. CDR3 loop: CASSPMKREFDEQYF. The nucleotides read TGTGCCAGCAGCCCAATGAAGCGGGAGTTTGACGAGCAGTACTTC.